In its sample, the clone carrying this T cell receptor (beta chain) was seen a few times. Its antigen is still unknown. Donor samples were obtained from healthy Caucasian individuals from Russia, aged about 6 to 90. The data were obtained in a study of blood T cells in healthy people across ages. The length of the CDR3 is 16 residues. CDR1 is SGDLS and CDR2 is YYNGEE in the germline V gene. V gave up 0 bases and J gave up 3 bases, with 14 bases separating them. Notes on the study in general: CMV infection status of these donors was not known. Naive T cell percentage and TCR beta diversity correlated strongly. Relative to aged donors, long-lived donors carried more naive CD4+ cells and displayed higher diversity.

The use of a sample-barcoded 5' primer and a J-beta primer mix characterized a second PCR of roughly 7 to 11 cycles. TCRdb reprocessed the 5' RACE reads via MiXCR and lists one record per CDR3 protein. In the table there are some 790,000 distinct CDR3 sequences, 25% to 30% of which are singletons. The gene calls are TRBV9 and TRBJ2-3, with D maybe TRBD1 (6 bases). The specimen was blood. The receptor comes from a woman at least 80 years old in good health. DNA of the CDR3: TGTGCCAGCAGCGTAGTTGGGGGCCGGGGTACAGATACGCAGTATTTT. Protein sequence: CASSVVGGRGTDTQYF.